Listed below are T cell receptor beta chains from one sample, sequenced in a study of CD8 T cells in Susac syndrome. TCRdb reprocessed the immunoSEQ multiplex PCR reads via MiXCR and lists one record per CDR3 protein. The sample includes about 75,000 distinct CDR3 sequences, around 94% seen only once; the top ten take more than 0.4%. Sequenced input: CD8+ T cells from PBMCs. All receptors come from a human donor with Susac syndrome. CDR3s include the opening cysteine and the closing phenylalanine or tryptophan. A D gene is named only where the DNA matches it firmly. A clone size is listed for some rows: how often the clone was seen (once, few, many), or a class if it is expanded.

abundance,d_gene,j_gene,v_gene,CDR3aa,CDR3nt
.,TRBD1,TRBJ1-1,TRBV3-1,CASSRQGDEAFF,TGTGCCAGCAGCCGACAGGGTGATGAAGCTTTCTTT
.,.,TRBJ1-1,TRBV11-3,CASSRVRGTEAFF,TGTGCCAGCAGCCGGGTAAGGGGTACTGAAGCTTTCTTT
few,.,TRBJ2-1,TRBV2,CASSDYNEQFF,TGTGCCAGCAGTGATTATAATGAGCAGTTCTTC
.,.,TRBJ1-1,TRBV2,CAREEGRDAFF,TGTGCCAGAGAAGAGGGCCGGGACGCTTTCTTT
.,.,TRBJ2-1,TRBV24-1,CATSDLAANEQFF,TGTGCCACCAGTGATCTGGCCGCAAATGAGCAGTTCTTC
.,TRBD1,TRBJ2-7,TRBV5-1,CASSLYGTAYEQYF,TGCGCCAGCAGCCTATATGGGACAGCGTACGAGCAGTACTTC
.,.,TRBJ1-2,TRBV27,CASSRENYGYTF,TGTGCCAGCAGTCGGGAGAACTATGGCTACACCTTC
.,.,TRBJ2-7,TRBV7-9,CASSLGNGEQYF,TGTGCCAGCAGCTTGGGAAACGGGGAGCAGTACTTC
.,TRBD1,TRBJ1-6,TRBV5-1,CASSLRDRGPLSPLHF,TGCGCCAGCAGCTTGCGGGACAGGGGGCCCCTTTCGCCCCTCCACTTT
.,.,TRBJ2-1,TRBV20-1,CSVRGGRRNEQFF,TGCAGTGTGAGGGGGGGCCGACGCAATGAGCAGTTCTTC
.,.,TRBJ2-2,TRBV7-9,CASSLVANTGELFF,TGTGCCAGCAGCTTAGTAGCGAACACCGGGGAGCTGTTTTTT
.,.,TRBJ2-7,TRBV25-1,CASSQFGELGDEQYF,TGTGCCAGCAGCCAATTTGGGGAACTTGGTGACGAGCAGTACTTC
.,TRBD2,TRBJ2-3,TRBV12-3/TRBV12-4,CASSSFSLAVSTDTQYF,TGTGCCAGCAGTTCGTTTAGCCTAGCGGTGAGCACAGATACGCAGTATTTT
.,.,TRBJ2-5,TRBV12-3/TRBV12-4,CASTPPGGETQYF,TGTGCCAGCACACCGCCGGGTGGGGAGACCCAGTACTTC
.,TRBD1,TRBJ2-7,TRBV12-3/TRBV12-4,CASSGRDRGEQYF,TGTGCCAGCAGTGGCCGGGACAGGGGGGAGCAGTACTTC
once,.,TRBJ1-1,TRBV6-5,CASSYEYRSLNTEAFF,TGTGCCAGCAGTTACGAATACAGGTCCCTGAACACTGAAGCTTTCTTT
once,TRBD2,TRBJ2-7,TRBV6-5,CASSFGGVPYEQYF,TGTGCCAGCAGTTTCGGGGGGGTTCCCTACGAGCAGTACTTC
.,TRBD1,TRBJ2-2,TRBV9,CASRAGGETGELFF,TGTGCCAGCAGAGCAGGGGGCGAGACCGGGGAGCTGTTTTTT
few,.,TRBJ2-7,TRBV5-5,CASSLEQGYEQYF,TGTGCCAGCAGCTTGGAACAGGGCTACGAGCAGTACTTC
few,.,TRBJ2-7,TRBV6-1,CASSENGYEQYF,TGTGCCAGCAGTGAAAATGGCTACGAGCAGTACTTC
.,.,TRBJ2-4,TRBV7-9,CASSLTGQLNIQYF,TGTGCCAGCAGCTTAACCGGTCAGTTAAACATTCAGTACTTC
once,TRBD1,TRBJ1-2,TRBV20-1,CSARVPGTGLSGYTF,TGCAGTGCTAGAGTCCCGGGGACAGGGCTGTCTGGCTACACCTTC
.,TRBD1,TRBJ1-5,TRBV27,CASSSLQGARAQPQHF,TGTGCCAGCAGTTCACTACAGGGGGCGCGAGCGCAGCCCCAGCATTTT
.,.,TRBJ1-6,TRBV5-6,CASGWTEYNSPLHF,TGTGCCAGCGGCTGGACAGAATATAATTCACCCCTCCACTTT
.,.,TRBJ1-1,TRBV20-1,CSARFRREVEAFF,TGCAGTGCTAGATTCAGACGGGAGGTTGAAGCTTTCTTT
once,.,TRBJ1-5,TRBV12-3/TRBV12-4,CASSLGPSQPQHF,TGTGCCAGCAGTTTAGGGCCTAGTCAGCCCCAGCATTTT
.,TRBD2,TRBJ2-7,TRBV3-1,CASSQVYGLDYEQYF,TGTGCCAGCAGCCAAGTCTACGGACTAGACTACGAGCAGTACTTC
.,.,TRBJ2-7,TRBV3-1,CASSRGQGSYEQYF,TGTGCCAGCAGCCGAGGGCAGGGCTCCTACGAGCAGTACTTC
.,TRBD2,TRBJ2-3,TRBV27,CASSPRSGGWTDTQYF,TGTGCCAGCAGCCCCCGTAGCGGGGGTTGGACAGATACGCAGTATTTT
.,.,TRBJ1-1,TRBV30,CAWTRPTGSKTEAFF,TGTGCCTGGACTCGGCCGACAGGATCCAAGACTGAAGCTTTCTTT
.,.,TRBJ2-7,TRBV20-1,CSATSLLGSYEQYF,TGCAGTGCCACAAGTCTCTTAGGGTCCTACGAGCAGTACTTC
.,.,TRBJ2-5,TRBV4-1,CASGKGIQYF,TGCGCCAGCGGGAAGGGTATCCAGTACTTC
.,TRBD2,TRBJ2-5,TRBV12-3/TRBV12-4,CASSLYVAGSETQYF,TGTGCCAGCAGTTTGTACGTAGCGGGGTCTGAGACCCAGTACTTC
.,.,TRBJ2-5,TRBV11-2,CASSDNTYRLYQETQYF,TGTGCCAGCAGCGACAATACTTACAGACTGTACCAAGAGACCCAGTACTTC
.,TRBD1,TRBJ2-7,TRBV7-6,CASSFTGGSTYEQYF,TGTGCCAGCAGCTTTACAGGGGGTTCGACCTACGAGCAGTACTTC
.,TRBD1,TRBJ1-6,TRBV9,CASSADGTDSPLHF,TGTGCCAGCAGCGCGGATGGGACAGATTCACCCCTCCACTTT
.,.,TRBJ2-7,TRBV5-1,CASSFRRDGAYEQYF,TGCGCCAGCAGCTTCCGACGGGACGGTGCCTACGAGCAGTACTTC
.,.,TRBJ2-5,TRBV6-6,CASSYSRQAQETQYF,TGTGCCAGCAGTTACTCGAGACAGGCACAAGAGACCCAGTACTTC
once,.,TRBJ2-5,TRBV9,CASSVASGGETQYF,TGTGCCAGCAGCGTGGCGTCTGGGGGGGAGACCCAGTACTTC
.,TRBD1,TRBJ2-3,TRBV9,CASSVEPGGDTQYF,TGTGCCAGCAGCGTAGAACCAGGGGGAGATACGCAGTATTTT
.,TRBD1,TRBJ1-1,TRBV5-1,CASSFWTGSNTEAFF,TGCGCCAGCAGCTTCTGGACAGGGTCGAACACTGAAGCTTTCTTT
.,.,TRBJ1-4,TRBV12-3/TRBV12-4,CASSAREGEKLFF,TGTGCCAGCAGTGCCCGGGAGGGTGAAAAACTGTTTTTT
.,.,TRBJ1-5,TRBV7-9,CASSERGGQPQHF,TGTGCCAGCAGCGAGAGAGGGGGTCAGCCCCAGCATTTT
.,TRBD2,TRBJ2-3,TRBV7-2,CASSPTSGGTTDTQYF,TGTGCCAGCAGCCCTACTAGCGGGGGAACCACAGATACGCAGTATTTT